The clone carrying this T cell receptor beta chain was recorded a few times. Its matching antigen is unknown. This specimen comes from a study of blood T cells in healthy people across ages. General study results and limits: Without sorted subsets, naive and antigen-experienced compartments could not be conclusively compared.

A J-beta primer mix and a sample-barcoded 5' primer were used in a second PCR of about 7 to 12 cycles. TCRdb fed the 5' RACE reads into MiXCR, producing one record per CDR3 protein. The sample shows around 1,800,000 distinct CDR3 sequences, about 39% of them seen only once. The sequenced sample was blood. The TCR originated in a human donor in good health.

The CDR3 sequence is CSVPGQGSQPQHF. The CDR3 nucleotides read TGCAGCGTTCCCGGACAGGGAAGCCAGCCCCAGCATTTT. The chain couples TRBV29-1 to TRBJ1-5; TRBD1 aligns across 8 bases. Germline CDR1 SQVTM, CDR2 ANQGSEA. The CDR3 covers 13 residues. J gave up 7 bases and V 5 bases, and 7 bases lay outside the gene matches.